This entry describes one T cell receptor beta chain. The antigen remains undetermined. This entry is derived from a study of shared clonotypes between healthy human individuals. Between the trimmed V and J ends, which lost 8 bases and 2 bases, there was a span of 18 bases. Germline CDR1 is SNHLY and CDR2 is FYNNEI. CDR3 size: 15 residues. For every subset, genomic DNA was evenly distributed across several immunoSEQ plates. Generated by immunoSEQ multiplex PCR, the TCRdb table keeps only in-frame clones and is missing some. The data hold about 1,800,000 clones, with about 95% observed a single time. Study results and limitations: The generation probabilities recorded for non-shared clonotypes fell below those of clonotypes shared by all four donors.

Naive CD8 populations comprised CD45RO-negative cells positively selected for CCR7, excluding terminally differentiated effector memory CD45RA+ cells. The sequenced material came from naive CD8+ T cells sorted from blood. This TCR was sampled from a man in his late teens or twenties in good health. This chain links TRBV2 with TRBJ2-5; maybe TRBD2 (5 bases). CDR3 in amino acids: CASLGVAGRQETQYF. CDR3 nucleotide sequence: TGTGCCAGCTTGGGTGTGGCGGGTCGGCAAGAGACCCAGTACTTC.